These 14 T cell receptor beta chains were all obtained from the same sample, sequenced in a study of blood T cells in healthy people across ages. Primed by a sample-barcoded 5' primer and a J-beta primer mix, a second PCR proceeded for roughly 7 to 12 cycles. TCRdb used MiXCR to reprocess the 5' RACE reads, holding one entry per CDR3 protein. The sample has some 1.4 million distinct CDR3 sequences, around two fifths seen once; the top ten hold approximately 7.9%. The specimen sequenced was blood. These receptor sequences come from a woman between 18 and 29 years old in good health.

The rearrangement joins TRBV7-2 to TRBJ2-2; 12 positions agree with TRBD1. Per the germline V gene, CDR1 is SGHTA and CDR2 is FQGNSA. The V segment lost 2 bases and the J segment 4 bases; nucleotides outside the gene matches: 8. The length of the CDR3 is 18 residues. CDR3: CASSLKGDRGHRTGELFF. As DNA, the CDR3 is TGTGCCAGCAGCTTAAAGGGGGACAGGGGGCATCGCACCGGGGAGCTGTTTTTT.

CDR3 protein: CASSLDGQGAHYGYTF. The CDR3 coding sequence is TGTGCCAGCAGTTTAGACGGACAGGGGGCTCACTATGGCTACACCTTC. The rearrangement joins TRBV12-3 or TRBV12-4 to TRBJ1-2; 11 positions match TRBD1. This CDR3 comprises 16 residues. The trim removed 1 base at V and 3 bases at J, leaving 4 bases unmatched.

This rearrangement joins TRBV7-9 to TRBJ2-1, with D possibly being TRBD2 (6 bases). Trimming removed 4 bases from V and 2 bases from J, with 12 bases in between. The CDR3 loop spans 15 amino acids. CDR1 and CDR2 from the germline V gene are SEHNR and FQNEAQ (reference sequence). CDR3 sequence reads: CASSSAGPAYNEQFF. The DNA of the CDR3 is TGTGCCAGCAGCTCGGCGGGGCCAGCCTACAATGAGCAGTTCTTC.

The V and J genes are TRBV7-2 and TRBJ2-3, with 11 bases aligning to TRBD2. Germline loops: CDR1 SGHTA, CDR2 FQGNSA. The CDR3 is 16 amino acids. V shed 9 bases and J 1 base; nucleotides not matched to a gene: 9. CDR3 in amino acids: CARSARLAGRTDTQYF. CDR3 nucleotides: TGTGCCAGAAGCGCCCGACTAGCGGGACGCACAGATACGCAGTATTTT.

The chain carries TRBV11-2 and TRBJ1-3; D gene uncertain. The length of the CDR3 is 15 residues. Looked up from germline, CDR1 is SGHAT and CDR2 is FQNNGV. The germline V and J ends were trimmed by 6 bases and 4 bases, with 16 bases remaining between them. CDR3 DNA sequence: TGTGCCAGCAGAGCGACGGGCCGGGTCGGAAACACCATATATTTT. Translating it yields CASRATGRVGNTIYF.

The chain recombines TRBV11-2 with TRBJ1-6, with D unresolved. Germline V gene lookup returns CDR1 SGHAT and CDR2 FQNNGV. The germline V and J ends were trimmed by 5 bases and 10 bases, with 15 bases remaining between them. The CDR3 covers 14 residues. DNA for the CDR3: TGTGCCAGCAGCCAGAGAGCCCCTGGGTCACCCCTCCACTTT. It encodes CASSQRAPGSPLHF.

The chain links TRBV24-1 to TRBJ2-1; D gene ambiguous. CDR1 and CDR2 from the germline V gene are KGHDR and SFDVKD. The V end was cut by 6 bases, the J end by 0 bases, with 20 bases between. CDR3 length: 18 amino acids. The CDR3 loop reads CATSTSGSPKSSYNEQFF. The CDR3 DNA reads TGTGCCACCAGTACGTCAGGCTCGCCCAAAAGCTCCTACAATGAGCAGTTCTTC.

In this sample, this clonotype turned up a few times. The chain links TRBV12-3 or TRBV12-4 to TRBJ2-7; perhaps D is TRBD1 or TRBD2 (5 bases each). TRBJ2-5 matches the DNA end more closely, so the J call is doubtful. The CDR3 runs to 14 residues. CDR3 DNA: TGTGCCAGCAGTTTCTGGGGGTCCTCAGAGACCCAGTACTTC. It yields the protein CASSFWGSSETQYF.

This clonotype was found once. The chain employs TRBV2 and TRBJ1-1, with D possibly matching TRBD1 (5 bases). The CDR3 is 13 amino acids. The germline V gene encodes CDR1 SNHLY and CDR2 FYNNEI. Trimming took 11 bases from V and 3 from J, leaving 16 bases between them. CDR3: CAYRDPRDTEAFF. CDR3 coding DNA: TGTGCCTACCGGGACCCGAGGGACACTGAAGCTTTCTTT.

The genes are TRBV6-5 and TRBJ2-1; D uncertain. This CDR3 is built from 11 residues. Germline assignment: CDR1 MNHEY and CDR2 SVGAGI. V was clipped by 6 bases and J by 8 bases, with 8 bases between them. The CDR3 reads CASSRRDEQFF. CDR3 coding DNA: TGTGCCAGCAGCCGCCGGGATGAGCAGTTCTTC.

This clonotype turned up a few times. This chain uses TRBV5-1 with TRBJ2-7; tentative D call: TRBD1 (6 bases). The CDR3 contains 16 residues. Germline V CDR1 and CDR2: SGHRS, YFSETQ. V lost 4 bases to trimming and J lost 2 bases, with 19 bases between them. CDR3 nucleotide sequence: TGCGCCAGCAGCCCCGAGACAGGCATAACCGCCTACGAGCAGTACTTC. This encodes CASSPETGITAYEQYF.

This clonotype was counted between two and nine times. The chain is built from TRBV20-1 and TRBJ2-7; 7 bases agree with TRBD2. Germline CDR1 reads DFQATT; CDR2 reads SNEGSKA (reference sequence). The CDR3 totals 11 residues. The V gene end was trimmed by 6 bases and the J gene end by 5 bases; junction bases not matched to a gene: 4. The CDR3 DNA sequence: TGCAGTGCAGCGGGACCGAACGAGCAGTACTTC. It is translated as CSAAGPNEQYF.

The chain carries TRBV27 and TRBJ1-2; D is possibly TRBD1 (6 bases). Deletions cut 5 bases from V and 6 bases from J, with 19 bases between. The CDR3 loop spans 15 amino acids. The V gene's germline CDR1 is MNHEY and CDR2 SMNVEV (reference sequence). CDR3 residues: CASSTIRGQRDGYTF. The CDR3, as DNA: TGTGCCAGCAGTACAATCAGGGGTCAAAGGGATGGCTACACCTTC.

CDR3 sequence reads: CASARTSGSTDTQYF. Here the CDR3 DNA reads TGTGCCAGCGCAAGGACTAGCGGCAGCACAGATACGCAGTATTTT. The V and J genes are TRBV2 and TRBJ2-3; 10 bases line up with TRBD2. The CDR3 sequence is 15 residues long. Germline V gene data show CDR1 as SNHLY and CDR2 as FYNNEI. J lost 0 bases, V lost 8 bases, and 5 bases had no gene match.